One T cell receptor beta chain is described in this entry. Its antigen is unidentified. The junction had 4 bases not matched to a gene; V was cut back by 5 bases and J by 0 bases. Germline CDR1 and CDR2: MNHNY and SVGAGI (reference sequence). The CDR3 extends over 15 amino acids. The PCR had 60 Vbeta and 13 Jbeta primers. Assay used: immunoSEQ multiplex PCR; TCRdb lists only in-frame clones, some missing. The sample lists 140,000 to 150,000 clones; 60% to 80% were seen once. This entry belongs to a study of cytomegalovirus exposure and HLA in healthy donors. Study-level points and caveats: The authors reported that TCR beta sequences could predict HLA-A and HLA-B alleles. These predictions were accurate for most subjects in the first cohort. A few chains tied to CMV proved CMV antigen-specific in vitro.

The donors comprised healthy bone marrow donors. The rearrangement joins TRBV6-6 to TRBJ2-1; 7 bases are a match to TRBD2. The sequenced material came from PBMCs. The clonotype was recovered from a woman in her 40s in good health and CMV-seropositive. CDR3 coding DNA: TGTGCCAGCAGTAACCCGGGGGGCTCCTACAATGAGCAGTTCTTC. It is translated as CASSNPGGSYNEQFF.